This T cell receptor (beta chain) is from a study of T cell repertoires and leukemia-associated antigens. Study as a whole: Effective reads per sample ranged from roughly 3.3 to 5.5 million. Overall study results and limits: No significant group difference appeared in Vbeta, Jbeta or VDJ counts. Specificity and function of the expanded clones need further investigation.

MiXCR, applied by TCRdb to the 5' RACE reads, yields one record per CDR3 protein. The profile shows 11,000 or so distinct CDR3 sequences, about 42% of them singletons. Germline-derived CDR1 and CDR2 are LGHNA and YSLEER. V lost 2 bases and J 3 bases, leaving 14 bases between the germline ends. CDR3 length: 16 residues. CD3+ T cells were rested overnight without fetal bovine serum. This clonotype is medium-sized. Antigen specificity is unknown. Sequenced material: CD3+ T cells sorted from blood and cultured. The chain couples TRBV4-3 to TRBJ2-1; D gene ambiguous. The sequence was obtained from a female donor in good health. CDR3 region: CASSQSSGLIYNEQFF. DNA for the CDR3: TGCGCCAGCAGCCAAAGCTCCGGGTTGATCTACAATGAGCAGTTCTTC.